The clone carrying this T cell receptor beta chain showed up just a few times. In the ophthalmopathy cohort, Clinical Activity Score was at least 3, NOSPECS grade at least 4, and duration under 3 months. Used for diagnoses were clinical symptoms, serum thyroxine and TRAb, thyroid ultrasound and orbital computed tomography. This entry is derived from a study of T cells in Graves' hyperthyroidism and ophthalmopathy. The germline CDR1 and CDR2 sequences are DFQATT and SNEGSKA (reference sequence). V dropped 2 bases and J dropped 4 bases, with 14 bases sitting between them. The CDR3 length is 14 residues. RNA transcripts were the template for amplifying TCR beta CDR3 regions. During a first-round RT-PCR of the TCR CDR3, the HTBI primer set was used. TCRdb fed the multiplex PCR reads into MiXCR, producing one record per CDR3 protein. Of about 260,000 distinct CDR3 sequences listed, over 15% are singletons.

The material sequenced was blood. The clonotype comes from a woman aged 18 to 35 with Graves' ophthalmopathy. J is TRBJ1-1 and V is TRBV20-1; maybe TRBD1 (5 bases). The CDR3 DNA follows: TGCAGTGCTAGATCCGGGTCGGGGGGCACTGAAGCTTTCTTT. As protein: CSARSGSGGTEAFF.